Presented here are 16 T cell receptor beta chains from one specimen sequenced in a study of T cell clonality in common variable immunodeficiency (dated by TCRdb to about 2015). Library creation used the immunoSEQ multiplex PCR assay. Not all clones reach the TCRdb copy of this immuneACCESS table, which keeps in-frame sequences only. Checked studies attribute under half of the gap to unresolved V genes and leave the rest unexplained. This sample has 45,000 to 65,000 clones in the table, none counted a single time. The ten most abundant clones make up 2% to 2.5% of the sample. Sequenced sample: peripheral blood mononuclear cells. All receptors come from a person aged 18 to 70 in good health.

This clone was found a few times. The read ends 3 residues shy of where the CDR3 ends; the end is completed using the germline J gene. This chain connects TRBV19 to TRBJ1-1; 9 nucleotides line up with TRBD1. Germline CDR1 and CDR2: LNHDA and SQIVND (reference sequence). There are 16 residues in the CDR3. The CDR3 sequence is CASRTGVHLPRGEAFF. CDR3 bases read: TGTGCCAGCCGGACAGGGGTTCATCTGCCGCGGGGCGAA.

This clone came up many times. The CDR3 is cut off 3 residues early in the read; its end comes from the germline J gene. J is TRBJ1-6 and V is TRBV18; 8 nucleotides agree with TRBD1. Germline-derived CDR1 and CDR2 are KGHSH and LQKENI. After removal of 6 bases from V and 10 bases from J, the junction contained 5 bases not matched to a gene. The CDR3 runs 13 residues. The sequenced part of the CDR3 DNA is TGTGCCAGCTCGACAGGGGCTGAATCACCC. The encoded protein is CASSTGAESP. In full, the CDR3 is CASSTGAESPLHF.

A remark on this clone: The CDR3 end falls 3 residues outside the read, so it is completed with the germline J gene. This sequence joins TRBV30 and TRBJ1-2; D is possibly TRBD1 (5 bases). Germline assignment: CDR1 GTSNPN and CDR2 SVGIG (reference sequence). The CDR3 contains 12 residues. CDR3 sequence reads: CAWSHGRGGYTF. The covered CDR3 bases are TGTGCCTGGAGTCACGGAAGGGGCGGC.

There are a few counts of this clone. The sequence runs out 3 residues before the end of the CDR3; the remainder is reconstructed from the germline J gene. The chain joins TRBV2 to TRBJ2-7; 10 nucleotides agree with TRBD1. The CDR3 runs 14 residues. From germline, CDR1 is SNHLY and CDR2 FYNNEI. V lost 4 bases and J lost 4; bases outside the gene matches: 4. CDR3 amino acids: CASSAMGQGYEQYF. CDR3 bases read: TGTGCCAGCAGTGCCATGGGACAGGGGTACGAG.

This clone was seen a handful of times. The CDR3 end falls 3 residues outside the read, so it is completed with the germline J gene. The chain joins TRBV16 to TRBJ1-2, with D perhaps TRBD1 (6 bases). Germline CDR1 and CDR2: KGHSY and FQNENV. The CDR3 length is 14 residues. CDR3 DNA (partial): TGTGCCAGCAGCCAGATCGGACAGACGTTAGGC. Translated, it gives CASSQIGQTLG. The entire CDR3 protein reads CASSQIGQTLGYTF.

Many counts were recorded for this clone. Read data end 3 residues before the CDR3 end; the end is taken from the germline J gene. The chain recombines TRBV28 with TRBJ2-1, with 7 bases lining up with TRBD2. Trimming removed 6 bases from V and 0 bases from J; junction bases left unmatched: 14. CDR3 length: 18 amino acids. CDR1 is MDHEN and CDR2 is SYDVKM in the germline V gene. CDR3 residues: CASSSRILGGSSYNEQFF. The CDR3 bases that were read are TGTGCCAGCAGCTCTCGAATCCTTGGCGGGAGCTCCTACAATGAG.

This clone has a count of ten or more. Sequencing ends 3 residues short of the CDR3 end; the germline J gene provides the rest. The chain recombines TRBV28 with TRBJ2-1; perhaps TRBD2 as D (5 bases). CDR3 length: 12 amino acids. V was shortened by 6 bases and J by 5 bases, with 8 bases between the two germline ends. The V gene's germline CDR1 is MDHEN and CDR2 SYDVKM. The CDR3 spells CASSTGDNEQFF. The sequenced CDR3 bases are TGTGCCAGCAGCACCGGGGACAATGAG.

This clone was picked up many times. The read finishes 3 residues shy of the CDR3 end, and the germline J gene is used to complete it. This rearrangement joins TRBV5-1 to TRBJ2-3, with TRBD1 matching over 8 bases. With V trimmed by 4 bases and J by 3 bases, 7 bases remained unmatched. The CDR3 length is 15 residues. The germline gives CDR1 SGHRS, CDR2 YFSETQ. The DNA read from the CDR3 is TGCGCCAGCAGCCCTAGACAGGGGCAGACAGATACG. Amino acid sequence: CASSPRQGQTDT. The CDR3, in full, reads CASSPRQGQTDTQYF.

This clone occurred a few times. The CDR3 reads CASSPEDRAPNTGELFF. CDR3 DNA (partial): TGTGCCAGCTCACCAGAGGACAGGGCCCCGAACACCGGGGAG. J is TRBJ2-2 and V is TRBV18; TRBD1 matches 8 bases. The read halts 3 residues ahead of the CDR3 end, with the missing end drawn from the germline J gene. V trimming: 2 bases; J trimming: 0 bases; junction bases outside the gene matches: 5. Germline V gene lookup returns CDR1 KGHSH and CDR2 LQKENI. The CDR3 runs to 17 residues.

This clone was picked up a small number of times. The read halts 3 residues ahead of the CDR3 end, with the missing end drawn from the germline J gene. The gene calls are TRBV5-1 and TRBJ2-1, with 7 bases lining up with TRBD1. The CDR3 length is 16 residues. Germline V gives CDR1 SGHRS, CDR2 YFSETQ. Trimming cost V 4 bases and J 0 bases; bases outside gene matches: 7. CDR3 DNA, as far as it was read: TGCGCCAGCAGCCTGGCTCGGGACAGCTCCTACAATGAG. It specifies CASSLARDSSYNE. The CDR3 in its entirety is CASSLARDSSYNEQFF. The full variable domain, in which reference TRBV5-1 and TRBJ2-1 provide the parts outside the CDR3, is KAGVTQTPRYLIKTRGQQVTLSCSPISGHRSVSWYQQTPGQGLQFLFEYFSETQRNKGNFPGRFSGRQFSNSRSEMNVSTLELGDSALYLCASSLARDSSYNEQFFGPGTRLTVL.

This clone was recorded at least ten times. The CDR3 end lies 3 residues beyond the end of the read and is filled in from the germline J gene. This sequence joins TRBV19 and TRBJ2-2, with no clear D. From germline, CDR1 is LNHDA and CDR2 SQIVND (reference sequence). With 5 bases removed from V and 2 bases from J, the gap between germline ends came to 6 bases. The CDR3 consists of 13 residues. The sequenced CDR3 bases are TGTGCCAGTAGTTCGGTAAACACCGGGGAG. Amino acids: CASSSVNTGE. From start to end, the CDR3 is CASSSVNTGELFF.

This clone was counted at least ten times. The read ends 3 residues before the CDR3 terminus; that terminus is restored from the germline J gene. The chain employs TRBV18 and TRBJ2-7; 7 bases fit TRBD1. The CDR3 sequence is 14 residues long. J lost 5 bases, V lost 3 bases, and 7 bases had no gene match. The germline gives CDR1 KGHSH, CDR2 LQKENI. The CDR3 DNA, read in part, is TGTGCCAGCTCACCGATCGACAGGGACGACGAG. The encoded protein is CASSPIDRDDE. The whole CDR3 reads CASSPIDRDDEQYF.

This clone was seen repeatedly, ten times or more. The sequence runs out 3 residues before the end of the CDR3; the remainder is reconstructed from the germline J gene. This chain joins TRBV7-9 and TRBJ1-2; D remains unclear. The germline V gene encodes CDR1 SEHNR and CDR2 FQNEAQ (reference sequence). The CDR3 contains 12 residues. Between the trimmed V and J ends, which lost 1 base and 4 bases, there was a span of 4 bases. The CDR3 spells CASSLEGYGYTF. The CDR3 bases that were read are TGTGCCAGCAGCTTAGAGGGCTATGGC.

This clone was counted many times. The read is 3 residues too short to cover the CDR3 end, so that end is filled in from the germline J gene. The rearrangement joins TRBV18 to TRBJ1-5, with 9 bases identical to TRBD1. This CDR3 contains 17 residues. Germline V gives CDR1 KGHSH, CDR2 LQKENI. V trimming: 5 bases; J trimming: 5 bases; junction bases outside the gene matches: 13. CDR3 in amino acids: CASSVRRTGDPHQPQHF. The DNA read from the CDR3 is TGTGCCAGCTCAGTACGTCGGACAGGGGACCCTCATCAGCCC.

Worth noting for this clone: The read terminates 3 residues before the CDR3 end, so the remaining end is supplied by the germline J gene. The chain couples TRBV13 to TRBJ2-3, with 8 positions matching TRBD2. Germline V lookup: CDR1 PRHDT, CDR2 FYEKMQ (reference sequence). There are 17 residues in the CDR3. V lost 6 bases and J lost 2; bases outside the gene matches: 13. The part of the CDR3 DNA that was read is TGTGCCAGCAGTTCTAGAATGCGGGAGGACCACACAGATACG. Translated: CASSSRMREDHTDT. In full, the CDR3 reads CASSSRMREDHTDTQYF.

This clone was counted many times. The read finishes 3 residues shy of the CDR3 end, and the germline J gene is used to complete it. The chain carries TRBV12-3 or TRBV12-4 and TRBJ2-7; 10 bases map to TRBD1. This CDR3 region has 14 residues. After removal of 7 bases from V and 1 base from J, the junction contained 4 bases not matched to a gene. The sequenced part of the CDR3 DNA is TGTGCCAGCACCCGGACAGGGGGATCCTACGAG. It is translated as CASTRTGGSYE. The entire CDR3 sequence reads CASTRTGGSYEQYF.